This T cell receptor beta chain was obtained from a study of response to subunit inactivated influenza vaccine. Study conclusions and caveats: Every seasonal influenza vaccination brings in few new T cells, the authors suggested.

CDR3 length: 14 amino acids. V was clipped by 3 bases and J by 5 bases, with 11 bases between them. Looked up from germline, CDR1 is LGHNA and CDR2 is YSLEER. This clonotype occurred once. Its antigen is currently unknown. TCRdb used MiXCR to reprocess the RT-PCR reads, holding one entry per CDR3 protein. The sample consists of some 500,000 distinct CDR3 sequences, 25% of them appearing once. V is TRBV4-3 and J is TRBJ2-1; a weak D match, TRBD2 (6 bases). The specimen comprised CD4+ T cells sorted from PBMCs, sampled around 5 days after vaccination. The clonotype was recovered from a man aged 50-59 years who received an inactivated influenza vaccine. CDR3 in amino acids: CASSQGLLHNEQFF. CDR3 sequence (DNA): TGCGCCAGCAGCCAGGGACTTCTTCACAATGAGCAGTTCTTC.